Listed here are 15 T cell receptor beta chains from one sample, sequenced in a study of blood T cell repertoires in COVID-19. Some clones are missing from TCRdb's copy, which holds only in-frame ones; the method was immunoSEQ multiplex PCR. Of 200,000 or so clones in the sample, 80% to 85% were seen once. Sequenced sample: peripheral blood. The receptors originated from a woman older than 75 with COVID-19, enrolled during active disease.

CDR3 sequence reads: CASRRGTEKLFF. Written as DNA, the CDR3 is TGTGCCAGCAGGAGGGGGACTGAAAAACTGTTTTTT. The J gene is TRBJ1-4, the V gene TRBV6-5; the D gene is possibly TRBD1 (6 bases). CDR3 length: 12 amino acids. Germline CDR1 MNHEY, CDR2 SVGAGI. The V gene lost 6 bases and the J gene lost 7 bases, with 9 bases spanning the gap.

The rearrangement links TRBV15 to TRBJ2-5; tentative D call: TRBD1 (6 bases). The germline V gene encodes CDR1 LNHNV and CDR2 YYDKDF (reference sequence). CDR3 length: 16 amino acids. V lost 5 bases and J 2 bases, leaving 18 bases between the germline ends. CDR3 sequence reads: CATSGGGRGLQETQYF. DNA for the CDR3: TGTGCCACCAGCGGTGGGGGAAGGGGGTTACAAGAGACCCAGTACTTC.

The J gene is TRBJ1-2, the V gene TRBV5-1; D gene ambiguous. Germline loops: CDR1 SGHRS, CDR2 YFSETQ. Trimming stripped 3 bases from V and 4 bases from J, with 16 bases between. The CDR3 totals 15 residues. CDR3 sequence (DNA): TGCGCCAGCAGCTCAGACTTAGCCCCCACCTATGGCTACACCTTC. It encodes CASSSDLAPTYGYTF. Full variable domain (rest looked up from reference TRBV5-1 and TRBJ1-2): KAGVTQTPRYLIKTRGQQVTLSCSPISGHRSVSWYQQTPGQGLQFLFEYFSETQRNKGNFPGRFSGRQFSNSRSEMNVSTLELGDSALYLCASSSDLAPTYGYTFGSGTRLTVV.

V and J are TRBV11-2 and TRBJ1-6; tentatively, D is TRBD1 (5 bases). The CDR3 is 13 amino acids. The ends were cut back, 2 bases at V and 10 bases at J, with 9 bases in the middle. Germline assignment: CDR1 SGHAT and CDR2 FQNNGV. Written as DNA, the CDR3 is TGTGCCAGCAGCTTATGGGGGGTCTCACCCCTCCACTTT. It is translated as CASSLWGVSPLHF.

The CDR3 nucleotides read TGTGCCACCCGGTCGGGGCGGGAGAGGGGGAATGAGCAGTTCTTC. Translation: CATRSGRERGNEQFF. The chain is built from TRBV6-5 and TRBJ2-1; D may be TRBD2 (7 bases). CDR3 length equals 15 residues. Looked up from germline, CDR1 is MNHEY and CDR2 is SVGAGI. The ends were cut back, 10 bases at V and 7 bases at J, with 23 bases in the middle.

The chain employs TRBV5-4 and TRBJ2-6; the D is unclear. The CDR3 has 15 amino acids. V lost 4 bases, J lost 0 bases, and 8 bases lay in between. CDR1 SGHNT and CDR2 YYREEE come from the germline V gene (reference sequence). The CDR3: CASSLRDSGANVLTF. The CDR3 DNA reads TGTGCCAGCAGCCTACGTGACTCTGGGGCCAACGTCCTGACTTTC.

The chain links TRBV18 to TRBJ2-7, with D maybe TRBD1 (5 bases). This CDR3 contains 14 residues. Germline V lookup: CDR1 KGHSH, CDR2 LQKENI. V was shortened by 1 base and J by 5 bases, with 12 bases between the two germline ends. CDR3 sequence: CASSPQGNRNEQYV. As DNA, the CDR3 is TGTGCCAGCTCACCACAGGGGAATCGGAACGAGCAGTACGTC.

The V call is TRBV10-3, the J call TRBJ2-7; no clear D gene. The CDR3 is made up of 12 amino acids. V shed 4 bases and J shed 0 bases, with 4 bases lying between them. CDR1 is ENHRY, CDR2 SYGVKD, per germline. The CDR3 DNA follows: TGTGCCATCAGTGGGAGCTCCTACGAGCAGTACGTC. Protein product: CAISGSSYEQYV.

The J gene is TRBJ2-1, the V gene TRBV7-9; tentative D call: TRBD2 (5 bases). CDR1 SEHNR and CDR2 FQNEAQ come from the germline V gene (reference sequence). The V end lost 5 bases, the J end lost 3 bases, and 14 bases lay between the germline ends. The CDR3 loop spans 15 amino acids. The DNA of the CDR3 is TGTGCCAGCAGCCCCCCCTCCGGGGACTACAATGAGCAGTTCTTC. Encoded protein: CASSPPSGDYNEQFF.

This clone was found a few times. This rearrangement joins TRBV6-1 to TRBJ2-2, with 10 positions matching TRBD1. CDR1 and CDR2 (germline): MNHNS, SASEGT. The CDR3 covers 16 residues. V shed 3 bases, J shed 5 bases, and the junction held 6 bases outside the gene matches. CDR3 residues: CASSDLRDRGTGELFF. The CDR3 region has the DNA TGTGCCAGCAGTGATCTCCGGGACAGGGGAACCGGGGAGCTGTTTTTT.

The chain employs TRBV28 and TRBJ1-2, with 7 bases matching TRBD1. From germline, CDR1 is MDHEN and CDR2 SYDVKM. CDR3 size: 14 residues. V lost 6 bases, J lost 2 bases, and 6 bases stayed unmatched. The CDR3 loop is CASSRSQGNYGYTF. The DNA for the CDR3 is TGTGCCAGCAGCCGTTCACAGGGGAACTATGGCTACACCTTC.

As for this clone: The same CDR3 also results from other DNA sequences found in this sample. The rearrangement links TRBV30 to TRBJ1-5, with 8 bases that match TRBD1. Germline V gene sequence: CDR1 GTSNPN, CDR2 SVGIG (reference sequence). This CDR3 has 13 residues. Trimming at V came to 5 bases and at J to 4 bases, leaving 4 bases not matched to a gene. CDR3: CAWGQGSNQPQHF. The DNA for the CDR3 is TGTGCCTGGGGACAGGGCTCAAATCAGCCCCAGCATTTT.

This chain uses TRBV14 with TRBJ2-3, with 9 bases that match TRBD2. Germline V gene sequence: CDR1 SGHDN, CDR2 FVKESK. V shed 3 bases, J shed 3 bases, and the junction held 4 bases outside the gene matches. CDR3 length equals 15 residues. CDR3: CASSHPSGVTDTQYF. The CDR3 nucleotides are TGTGCCAGCAGCCACCCTAGCGGGGTGACAGATACGCAGTATTTT. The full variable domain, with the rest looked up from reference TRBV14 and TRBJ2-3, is EAGVTQFPSHSVIEKGQTVTLRCDPISGHDNLYWYRRVMGKEIKFLLHFVKESKQDESGMPNNRFLAERTGGTYSTLKVQPAELEDSGVYFCASSHPSGVTDTQYFGPGTRLTVL.

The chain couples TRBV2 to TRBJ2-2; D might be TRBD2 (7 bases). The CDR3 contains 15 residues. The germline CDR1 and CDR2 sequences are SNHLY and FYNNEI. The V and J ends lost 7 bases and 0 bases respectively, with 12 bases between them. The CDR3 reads CASTARGPNTGELFF. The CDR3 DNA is TGTGCCAGCACCGCGCGGGGGCCGAACACCGGGGAGCTGTTTTTT.

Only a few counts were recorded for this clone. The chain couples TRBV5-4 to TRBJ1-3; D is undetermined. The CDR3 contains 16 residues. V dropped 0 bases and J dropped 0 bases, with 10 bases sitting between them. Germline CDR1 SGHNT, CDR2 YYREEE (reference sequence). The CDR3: CASSLGLLNSGNTIYF. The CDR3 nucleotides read TGTGCCAGCAGCTTGGGACTACTAAACTCTGGAAACACCATATATTTT.